This T cell receptor beta chain was captured in a study of T cell repertoires in ileal Crohn's disease. Sequenced by immunoSEQ multiplex PCR; TCRdb stores in-frame clones only, minus some. The data show about 62,000 clones, 85% to 90% seen once. The time point: neoterminal ileum biopsy at postoperative endoscopy, about 6 months after surgery. Germline loops: CDR1 SNHLY, CDR2 FYNNEI. Trimming cost V 7 bases and J 8 bases, with 14 bases left between them. The CDR3 totals 13 residues. The receptor comes from an adult with Crohn's disease. The sequencing input was ileal tissue. V is TRBV2 and J is TRBJ1-4; TRBD1 is a possible D gene (6 bases). The CDR3 here is CASKRTANEKLFF. The CDR3 nucleotides read TGTGCCAGCAAGCGGACAGCAAACGAAAAACTGTTTTTT.